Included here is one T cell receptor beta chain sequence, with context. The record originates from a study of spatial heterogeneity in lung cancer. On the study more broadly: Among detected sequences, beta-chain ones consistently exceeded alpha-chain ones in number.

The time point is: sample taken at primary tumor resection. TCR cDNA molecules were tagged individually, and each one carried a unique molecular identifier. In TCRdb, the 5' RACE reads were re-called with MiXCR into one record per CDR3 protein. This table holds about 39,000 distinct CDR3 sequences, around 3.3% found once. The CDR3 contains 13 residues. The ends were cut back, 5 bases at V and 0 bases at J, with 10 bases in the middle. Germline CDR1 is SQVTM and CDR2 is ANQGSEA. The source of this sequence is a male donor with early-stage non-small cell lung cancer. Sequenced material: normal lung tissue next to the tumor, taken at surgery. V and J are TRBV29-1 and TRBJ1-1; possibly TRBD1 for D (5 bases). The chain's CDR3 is CSVIRDLNTEAFF. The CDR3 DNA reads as TGCAGCGTTATCAGGGATCTGAACACTGAAGCTTTCTTT.